The following is a T cell receptor beta chain sequence with its context. No antigen is known for it. The germline V gene encodes CDR1 MNHEY and CDR2 SVGAGI. This CDR3 comprises 14 residues. V dropped 8 bases and J dropped 4 bases, with 15 bases sitting between them. Isolating CD4+ T cells followed more than eight days of culture. This record belongs to a study of vaccination effects on CD4 cells after COVID-19. Study-wide context: Antigen-specific CD4+ T cells were expanded with viral peptide pools in the ViraFEST assay before sequencing. Researchers reported culturing two million PBMC in each well, adding around 10 IU/ml IL-2 and about 10 ug/ml peptides.

Profiling relied on immunoSEQ multiplex PCR, and the TCRdb table lists in-frame clones only, not all of them. The sample shows 50,000 to 75,000 clones, approximately 80% of them seen only once. Study-wide results and caveats: Substantial clonal contraction characterized both infection- and vaccine-induced clones late after vaccination.

The sample consisted of CD4+ T cells from PBMCs cultured without peptide, taken before COVID-19 vaccination. This chain joins TRBV6-5 and TRBJ1-5; tentative D call: TRBD1 (6 bases). The sequence derives from a human donor who received a COVID-19 vaccine. Here the CDR3 DNA reads TGTGCCAGCGTCGAAGGGCAGGGGAATCAGCCCCAGCATTTT. Amino acids: CASVEGQGNQPQHF.